This T cell receptor (beta chain) is from a study of OX40 agonist ivuxolimab in advanced cancers. Concerning this clone itself: Its antigen remains unknown.

Findings and limits, study-wide: Both CD4+ and CD8+ T cell populations in blood had undergone clonal expansion by week 6 at 0.1 to 3.0 mg/kg.

Deletions cut 5 bases from V and 3 bases from J, with 11 bases between. The germline gives CDR1 SEHNR, CDR2 FQNEAQ (reference sequence). The CDR3 spans 13 residues. Sequenced by immunoSEQ multiplex PCR; TCRdb stores in-frame clones only, minus some. The data contain several thousand clones, 88% of them singletons. The rearrangement links TRBV7-9 to TRBJ2-7; no reliable D call. The material was CD4+ or CD8+ T cells sorted from blood, obtained in a trial of the OX40 agonist ivuxolimab. The receptor comes from an adult with an advanced solid tumor such as melanoma, head and neck, liver or kidney cancer. For the CDR3, the DNA is TGTGCCAGCAGCCCAGAGGTTCTCTACGAGCAGTACTTC. This sequence encodes CASSPEVLYEQYF. The full variable domain, rest sourced from reference TRBV7-9 and TRBJ2-7, is DTGVSQNPRHKITKRGQNVTFRCDPISEHNRLYWYRQTLGQGPEFLTYFQNEAQLEKSRLLSDRFSAERPKGSFSTLEIQRTEQGDSAMYLCASSPEVLYEQYFGPGTRLTVT.